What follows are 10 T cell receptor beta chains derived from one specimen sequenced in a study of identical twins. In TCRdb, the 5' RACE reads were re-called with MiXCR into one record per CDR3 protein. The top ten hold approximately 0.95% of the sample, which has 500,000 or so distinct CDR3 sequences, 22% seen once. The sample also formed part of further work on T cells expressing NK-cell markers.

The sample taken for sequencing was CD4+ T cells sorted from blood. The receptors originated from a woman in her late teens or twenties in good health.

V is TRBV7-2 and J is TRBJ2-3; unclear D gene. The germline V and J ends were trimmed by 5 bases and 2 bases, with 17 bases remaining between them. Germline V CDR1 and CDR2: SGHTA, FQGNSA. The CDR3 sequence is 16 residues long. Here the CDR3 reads CASSPRSLSHTDTQYF. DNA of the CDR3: TGTGCCAGCAGCCCTAGGTCGCTTAGTCACACAGATACGCAGTATTTT.

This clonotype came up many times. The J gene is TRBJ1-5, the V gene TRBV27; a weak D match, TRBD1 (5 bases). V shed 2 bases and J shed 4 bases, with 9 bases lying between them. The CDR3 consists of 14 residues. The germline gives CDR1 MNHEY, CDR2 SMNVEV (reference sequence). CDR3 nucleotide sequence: TGTGCCAGCAGTTTAGCGGCAGGGAATCAGCCCCAGCATTTT. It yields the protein CASSLAAGNQPQHF.

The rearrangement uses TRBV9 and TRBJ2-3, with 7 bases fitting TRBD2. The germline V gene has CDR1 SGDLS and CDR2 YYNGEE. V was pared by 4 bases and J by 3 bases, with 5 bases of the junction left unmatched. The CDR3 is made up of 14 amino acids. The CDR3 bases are TGTGCCAGCAGCCGCCGGGGGGTTACAGATACGCAGTATTTT. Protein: CASSRRGVTDTQYF.

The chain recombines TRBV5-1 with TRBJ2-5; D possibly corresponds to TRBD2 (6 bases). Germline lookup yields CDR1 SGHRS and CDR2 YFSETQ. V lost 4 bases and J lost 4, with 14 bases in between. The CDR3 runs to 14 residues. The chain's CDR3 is CASSPGSPRETQYF. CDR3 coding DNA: TGCGCCAGCAGCCCCGGGAGCCCCCGAGAGACCCAGTACTTC.

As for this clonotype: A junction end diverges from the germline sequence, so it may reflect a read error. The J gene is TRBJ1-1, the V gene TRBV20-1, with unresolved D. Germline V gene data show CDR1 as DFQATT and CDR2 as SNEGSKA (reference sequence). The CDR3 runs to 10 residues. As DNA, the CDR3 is TGCATTGCTAGCCAGGCTCCGGCTTTCTTT. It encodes CIASQAPAFF.

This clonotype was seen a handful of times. Here the CDR3 DNA reads TGTGCCAGCTCACCAATCGCGTTTGGTGGCTACACCTTC. It is translated as CASSPIAFGGYTF. V and J are TRBV18 and TRBJ1-2; D gene uncertain. CDR1 and CDR2 from the germline V gene are KGHSH and LQKENI. Trimming took 2 bases from V and 7 from J, leaving 11 bases between them. CDR3 length: 13 residues. The variable domain in full, completed from reference TRBV18 and TRBJ1-2, reads NAGVMQNPRHLVRRRGQEARLRCSPMKGHSHVYWYRQLPEEGLKFMVYLQKENIIDESGMPKERFSAEFPKEGPSILRIQQVVRGDSAAYFCASSPIAFGGYTFGSGTRLTVV.

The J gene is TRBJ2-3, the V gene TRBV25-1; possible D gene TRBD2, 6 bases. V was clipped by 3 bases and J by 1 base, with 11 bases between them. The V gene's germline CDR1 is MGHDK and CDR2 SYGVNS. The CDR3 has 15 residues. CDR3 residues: CASSEGGLRTDTQYF. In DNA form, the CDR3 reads TGTGCCAGCAGTGAGGGGGGACTGCGCACAGATACGCAGTATTTT.

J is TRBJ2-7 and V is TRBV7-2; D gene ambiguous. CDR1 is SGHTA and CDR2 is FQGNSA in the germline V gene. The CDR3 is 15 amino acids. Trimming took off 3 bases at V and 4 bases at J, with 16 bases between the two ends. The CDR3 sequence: CASSLSWSGIYEQYF. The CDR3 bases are TGTGCCAGCAGCTTGAGTTGGTCCGGAATATACGAGCAGTACTTC.

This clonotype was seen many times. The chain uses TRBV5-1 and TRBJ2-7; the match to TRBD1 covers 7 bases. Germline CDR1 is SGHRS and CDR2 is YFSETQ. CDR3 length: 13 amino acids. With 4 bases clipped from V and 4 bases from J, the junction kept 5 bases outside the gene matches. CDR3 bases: TGCGCCAGCAGCCGGGACAGCAAGTACGAGCAGTACTTC. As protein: CASSRDSKYEQYF.

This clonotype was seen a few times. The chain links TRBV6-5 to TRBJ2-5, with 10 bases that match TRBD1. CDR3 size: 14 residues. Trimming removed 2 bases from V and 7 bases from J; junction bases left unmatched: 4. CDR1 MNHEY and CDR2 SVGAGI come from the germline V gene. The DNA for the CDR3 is TGTGCCAGCAGTTACGTCGGACAGGGGGGGACCCAGTACTTC. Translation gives CASSYVGQGGTQYF.